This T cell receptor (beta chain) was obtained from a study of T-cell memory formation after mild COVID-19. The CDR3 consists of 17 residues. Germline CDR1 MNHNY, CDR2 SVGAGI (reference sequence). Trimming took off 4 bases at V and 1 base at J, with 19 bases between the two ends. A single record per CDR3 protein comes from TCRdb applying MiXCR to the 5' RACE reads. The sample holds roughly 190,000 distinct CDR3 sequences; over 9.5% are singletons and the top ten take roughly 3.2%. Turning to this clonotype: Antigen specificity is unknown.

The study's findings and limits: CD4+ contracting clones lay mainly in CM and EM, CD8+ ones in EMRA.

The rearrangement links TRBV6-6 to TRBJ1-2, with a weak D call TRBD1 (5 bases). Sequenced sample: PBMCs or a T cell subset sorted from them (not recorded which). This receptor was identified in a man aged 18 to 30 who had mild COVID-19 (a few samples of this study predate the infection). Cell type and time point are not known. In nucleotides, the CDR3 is TGTGCCAGCAGTTCCCGGGGGAGGTCGGCCTATAACTATGGCTACACCTTC. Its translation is CASSSRGRSAYNYGYTF.